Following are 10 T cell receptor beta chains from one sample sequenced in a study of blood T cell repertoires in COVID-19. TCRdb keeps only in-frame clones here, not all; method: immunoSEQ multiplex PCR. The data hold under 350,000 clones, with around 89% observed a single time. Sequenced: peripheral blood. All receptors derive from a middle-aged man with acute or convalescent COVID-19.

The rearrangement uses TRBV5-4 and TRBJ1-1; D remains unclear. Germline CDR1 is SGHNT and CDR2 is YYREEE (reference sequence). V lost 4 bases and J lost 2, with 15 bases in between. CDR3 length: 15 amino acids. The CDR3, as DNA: TGTGCCAGCAGCCGGGAATTACATACTAACACTGAAGCTTTCTTT. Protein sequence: CASSRELHTNTEAFF.

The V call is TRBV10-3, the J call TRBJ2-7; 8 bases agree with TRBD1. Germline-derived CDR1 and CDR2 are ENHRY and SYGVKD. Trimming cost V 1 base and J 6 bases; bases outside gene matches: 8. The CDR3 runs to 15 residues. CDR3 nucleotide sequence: TGTGCCATCAGTGAGTTACAGGGGGGTACAGGCGAGCAGTACTTC. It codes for CAISELQGGTGEQYF.

The CDR3 region has the DNA TGTGCCAGCAGCCGAGTGTCCCTCGGGGGCTACACCTTC. Amino acid sequence: CASSRVSLGGYTF. This chain joins TRBV3-1 (or the pseudogene TRBV3-2) and TRBJ1-2; D is uncertain. Trimming cost V 4 bases and J 8 bases, with 14 bases left between them. The CDR3 covers 13 residues. Germline CDR1 LGHDT, CDR2 YNNKEL (reference sequence).

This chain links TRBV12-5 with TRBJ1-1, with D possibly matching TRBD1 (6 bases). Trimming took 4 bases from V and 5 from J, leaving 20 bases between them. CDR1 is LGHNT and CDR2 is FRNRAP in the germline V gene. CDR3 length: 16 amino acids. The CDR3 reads CASGSDTGPLSTEAFF. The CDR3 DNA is TGTGCTAGTGGTTCCGACACAGGGCCCTTATCGACTGAAGCTTTCTTT.

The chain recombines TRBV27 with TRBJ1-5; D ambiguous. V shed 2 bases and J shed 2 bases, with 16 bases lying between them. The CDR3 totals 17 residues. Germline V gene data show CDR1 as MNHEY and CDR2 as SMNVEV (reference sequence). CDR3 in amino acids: CASSLAGRKLGNQPQHF. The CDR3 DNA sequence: TGTGCCAGCAGTTTAGCCGGCCGCAAACTAGGCAATCAGCCCCAGCATTTT.

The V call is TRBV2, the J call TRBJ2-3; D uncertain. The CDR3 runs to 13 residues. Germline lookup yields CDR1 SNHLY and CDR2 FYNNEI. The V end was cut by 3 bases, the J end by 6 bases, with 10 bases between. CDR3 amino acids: CASSELEADTQYF. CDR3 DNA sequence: TGTGCCAGCAGTGAGTTAGAGGCGGATACGCAGTATTTT.

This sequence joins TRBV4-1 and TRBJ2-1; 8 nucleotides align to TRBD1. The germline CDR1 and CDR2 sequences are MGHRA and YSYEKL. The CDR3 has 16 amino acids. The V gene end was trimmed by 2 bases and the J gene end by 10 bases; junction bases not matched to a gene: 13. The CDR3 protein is CASSQPLRSGGNEQFF. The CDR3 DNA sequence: TGCGCCAGCAGCCAACCCCTAAGGTCAGGGGGCAACGAGCAGTTCTTC.

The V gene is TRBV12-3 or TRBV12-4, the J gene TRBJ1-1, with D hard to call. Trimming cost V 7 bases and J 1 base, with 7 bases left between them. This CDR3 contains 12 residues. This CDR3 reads CASNSWNTEAFF. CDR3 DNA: TGTGCCAGCAATTCTTGGAACACTGAAGCTTTCTTT.

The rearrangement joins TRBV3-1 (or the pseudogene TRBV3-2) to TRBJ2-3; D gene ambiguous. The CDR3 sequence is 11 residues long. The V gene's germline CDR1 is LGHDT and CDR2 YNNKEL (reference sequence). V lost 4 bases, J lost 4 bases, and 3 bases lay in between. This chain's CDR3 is CASSRADTQYF. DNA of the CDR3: TGTGCCAGCAGCCGCGCAGATACGCAGTATTTT.

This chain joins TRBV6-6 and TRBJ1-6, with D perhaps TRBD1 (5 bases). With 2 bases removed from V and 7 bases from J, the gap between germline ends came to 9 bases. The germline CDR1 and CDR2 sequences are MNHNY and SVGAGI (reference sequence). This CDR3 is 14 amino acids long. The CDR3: CASSYGGGNSPLHF. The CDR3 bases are TGTGCCAGCAGTTACGGGGGGGGAAATTCACCCCTCCACTTT.